A single sample gave rise to the 6 T cell receptor beta chains below, sequenced in a study of blood T cells in healthy people across ages. Through a sample-barcoded 5' primer and a J-beta primer mix, a second PCR was run for roughly 6 to 12 cycles. MiXCR, run by TCRdb on the 5' RACE reads, gives a single entry per CDR3 protein. The data contain 1,500,000 or so distinct CDR3 sequences, approximately 43% of them singletons. The sample comprised blood. Source of these receptors: a woman aged 18-29 years in good health.

Only a few counts were recorded for this clonotype. The genes are TRBV7-9 and TRBJ2-1; a possible D gene is TRBD2 (6 bases). Germline CDR1 reads SEHNR; CDR2 reads FQNEAQ (reference sequence). CDR3 length: 16 amino acids. V was pared by 5 bases and J by 7 bases, with 21 bases between. CDR3: CASSQRTTARGNEQFF. DNA for the CDR3: TGTGCCAGCAGCCAACGTACGACCGCCCGGGGGAATGAGCAGTTCTTC.

Only one count was recorded for this clonotype. The J gene is TRBJ1-2, the V gene TRBV20-1, with D hard to call. Trimming removed 3 bases from V and 2 bases from J, with 7 bases in between. The length of the CDR3 is 12 residues. Germline lookup yields CDR1 DFQATT and CDR2 SNEGSKA (reference sequence). The CDR3 DNA is TGCAGTGCTAGGCCGTGGAACTATGGCTACACCTTC. Translated: CSARPWNYGYTF.

This chain uses TRBV20-1 with TRBJ2-1, with 11 positions matching TRBD2. The DNA end lines up better with TRBJ2-7; the J call may be wrong. This CDR3 is 19 amino acids long. Germline loops: CDR1 DFQATT, CDR2 SNEGSKA (reference sequence). CDR3 coding DNA: TGCAGTGCTAGAGAGGTCTCGGGACTAGCGGCAAGCTCCTACAATGAGCAGTACTTC. It translates to CSAREVSGLAASSYNEQYF.

CDR3 sequence (DNA): TGTGCCAGCAGTTTGGGAGGGGCGTATAGGGAGACCCAGTACTTC. Amino acid sequence: CASSLGGAYRETQYF. The gene calls are TRBV28 and TRBJ2-5, with TRBD2 matching over 7 bases. CDR3 size: 15 residues. Looked up from germline, CDR1 is MDHEN and CDR2 is SYDVKM. J lost 5 bases, V lost 3 bases, and 9 bases had no gene match.

This clonotype was counted only a few times. The V call is TRBV12-3 or TRBV12-4, the J call TRBJ2-1; D is possibly TRBD1 or TRBD2 (5 bases each). V was cut by 6 bases and J by 5 bases, with 5 bases left in between. CDR3 length: 11 residues. This chain's CDR3 is CASRGDNEQFF. CDR3 in DNA: TGTGCCAGCAGGGGGGACAATGAGCAGTTCTTC.

This clonotype was picked up a small number of times. The V call is TRBV6-5, the J call TRBJ2-3, with D maybe TRBD1 (5 bases). The CDR3 has 17 amino acids. Trimming took off 0 bases at V and 0 bases at J, with 13 bases between the two ends. Germline CDR1 and CDR2: MNHEY and SVGAGI. CDR3 loop: CASSYSGRRTSTDTQYF. For the CDR3, the DNA is TGTGCCAGCAGTTACTCGGGGCGGAGAACTAGCACAGATACGCAGTATTTT.